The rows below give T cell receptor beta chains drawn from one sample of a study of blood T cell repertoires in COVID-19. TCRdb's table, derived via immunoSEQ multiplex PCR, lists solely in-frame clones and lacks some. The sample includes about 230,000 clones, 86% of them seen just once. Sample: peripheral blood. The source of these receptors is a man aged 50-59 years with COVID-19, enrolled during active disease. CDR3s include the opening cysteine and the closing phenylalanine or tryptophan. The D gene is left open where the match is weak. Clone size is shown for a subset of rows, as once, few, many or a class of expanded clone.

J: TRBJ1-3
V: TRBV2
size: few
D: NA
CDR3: CASRPYRESSGNTIYF
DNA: TGTGCCAGCAGACCCTACAGGGAGAGCTCTGGAAACACCATATATTTT

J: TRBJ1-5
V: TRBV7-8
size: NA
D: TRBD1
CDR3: CASSLEGQGNYQPQHF
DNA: TGTGCCAGCAGCTTAGAGGGACAGGGGAATTATCAGCCCCAGCATTTT

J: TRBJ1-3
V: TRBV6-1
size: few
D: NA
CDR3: CASSEALGTGAGNTIYF
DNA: TGTGCCAGCAGTGAAGCTCTGGGGACGGGGGCTGGAAACACCATATATTTT

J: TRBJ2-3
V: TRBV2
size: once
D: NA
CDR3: CASRQLVNTDTQYF
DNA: TGTGCCAGCAGGCAACTCGTAAACACAGATACGCAGTATTTT

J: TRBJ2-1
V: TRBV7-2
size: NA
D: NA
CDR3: CASSLSTNEQFF
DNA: TGTGCCAGCAGCTTATCTACCAATGAGCAGTTCTTC

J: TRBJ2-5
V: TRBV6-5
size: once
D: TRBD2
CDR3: CASSYSASGVQETQYF
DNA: TGTGCCAGCAGTTACTCTGCTAGCGGGGTCCAAGAGACCCAGTACTTC

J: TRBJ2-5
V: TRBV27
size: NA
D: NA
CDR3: CASSLGLAETQYF
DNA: TGTGCCAGCAGTTTGGGTCTAGCCGAGACCCAGTACTTC

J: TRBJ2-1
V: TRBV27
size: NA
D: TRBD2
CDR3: CASSFGGSSYNEQFF
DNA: TGTGCCAGCAGTTTTGGCGGGAGTTCATACAATGAGCAGTTCTTC

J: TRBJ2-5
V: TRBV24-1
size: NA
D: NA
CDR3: CATSASGSETQYF
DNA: TGTGCCACCAGTGCTTCAGGGTCAGAGACCCAGTACTTC

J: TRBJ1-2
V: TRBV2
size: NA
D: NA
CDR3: CAWRDYGYTF
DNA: TGTGCCTGGAGGGATTATGGCTACACCTTC

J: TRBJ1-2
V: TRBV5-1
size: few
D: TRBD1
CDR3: CASSLEGAQGYTF
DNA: TGCGCCAGCAGCTTGGAGGGGGCGCAGGGCTACACCTTC

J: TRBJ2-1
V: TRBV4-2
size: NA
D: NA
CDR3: CASSQGDSSYNEQFF
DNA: TGTGCCAGCAGCCAGGGGGACTCCTCCTACAATGAGCAGTTCTTC

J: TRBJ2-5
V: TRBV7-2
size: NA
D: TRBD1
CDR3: CASSSTGGETQYF
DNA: TGTGCCAGCAGCTCTACAGGGGGAGAGACCCAGTACTTC

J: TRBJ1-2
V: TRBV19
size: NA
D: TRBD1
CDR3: CASSIAQGASGYTF
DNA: TGTGCCAGTAGTATAGCACAGGGGGCGAGTGGCTACACCTTC

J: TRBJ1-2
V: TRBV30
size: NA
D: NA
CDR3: CAWRRGPNYGYTF
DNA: TGTGCCTGGAGAAGAGGGCCTAACTATGGCTACACCTTC

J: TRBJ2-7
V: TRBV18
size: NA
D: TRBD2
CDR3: CASSPTSLAGLGSYEQYF
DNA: TGTGCCAGCTCACCGACTTCACTAGCGGGACTCGGGTCTTACGAGCAGTACTTC

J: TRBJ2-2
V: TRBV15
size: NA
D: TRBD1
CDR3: CATSRLRTGNTGELFF
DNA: TGTGCCACCAGCAGACTAAGGACAGGGAACACCGGGGAGCTGTTTTTT

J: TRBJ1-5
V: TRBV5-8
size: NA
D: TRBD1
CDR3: CASSLRDRSNQPQHF
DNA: TGTGCCAGCAGCTTGCGGGACAGGAGCAATCAGCCCCAGCATTTT

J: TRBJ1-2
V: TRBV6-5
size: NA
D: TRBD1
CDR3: CASSGGRHGYTF
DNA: TGTGCCAGCTCAGGGGGACGGCACGGCTACACCTTC

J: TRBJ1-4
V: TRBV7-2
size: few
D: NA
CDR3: CASSLAASGVDEKLFF
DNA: TGTGCCAGCAGCTTAGCAGCTTCGGGGGTCGATGAAAAACTGTTTTTT

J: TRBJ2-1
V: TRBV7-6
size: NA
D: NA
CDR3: CASSLGLLRRRGSYNEQFF
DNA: TGTGCCAGCAGCTTAGGGCTTTTGCGGAGGAGGGGCTCCTACAATGAGCAGTTCTTC

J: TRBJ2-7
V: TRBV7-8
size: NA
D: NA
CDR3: CASSPPRGGATYEQYF
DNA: TGTGCCAGCAGTCCACCGAGGGGGGGTGCTACCTACGAGCAGTACTTC

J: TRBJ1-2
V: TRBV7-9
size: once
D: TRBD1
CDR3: CASSQEWDRARSNYGYTF
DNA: TGTGCCAGCAGCCAAGAATGGGACAGGGCCCGCTCTAACTATGGCTACACCTTC

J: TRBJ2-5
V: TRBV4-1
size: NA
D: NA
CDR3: CAAGPGGYQETQYF
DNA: TGCGCCGCGGGGCCAGGGGGGTACCAAGAGACCCAGTACTTC

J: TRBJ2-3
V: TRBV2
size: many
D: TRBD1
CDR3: CASSEVGQASTDTQYF
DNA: TGTGCCAGCAGTGAAGTAGGACAGGCTAGCACAGATACGCAGTATTTT